This T cell receptor beta chain was documented in a study of blood T cells in healthy people across ages. The second PCR ran roughly 7 to 11 cycles with a sample-barcoded 5' primer and J-beta primers. One entry per CDR3 protein, called by TCRdb with MiXCR from the 5' RACE reads. The data hold hundreds of thousands of distinct CDR3 sequences, with roughly 56% observed a single time. The CDR3 runs to 17 residues. The germline gives CDR1 SGHRS, CDR2 YFSETQ. Trimming cost V 4 bases and J 2 bases; bases outside gene matches: 10. The chain links TRBV5-1 to TRBJ2-5; TRBD2 matches at 11 bases. Sequenced material: blood. This TCR was recovered from a man aged 40-50 years in good health. Here the CDR3 reads CASSLRLAGTTQETQYF. The CDR3 region has the DNA TGCGCCAGCAGCCTAAGACTAGCGGGGACTACTCAAGAGACCCAGTACTTC.